These 22 T cell receptor beta chains share one sample of origin, sequenced in a study of T cells in localized non-small cell lung cancer. Clones were read by immunoSEQ multiplex PCR, and TCRdb kept only the in-frame ones, dropping some. The sample carries tens of thousands of clones, 70% to 90% recorded once. The sequences come from peripheral blood, collected before any cancer treatment. All receptors come from an older female donor with stage I lung adenocarcinoma.

The CDR3 here is CASSIQGQGIDTQYF. The CDR3, as DNA: TGTGCCAGTAGTATCCAGGGACAGGGGATCGATACGCAGTATTTT. The chain links TRBV19 to TRBJ2-3; TRBD1 matches at 10 bases. Germline CDR1 is LNHDA and CDR2 is SQIVND (reference sequence). V shed 3 bases and J 6 bases; nucleotides not matched to a gene: 6. This CDR3 has 15 residues.

The rearrangement links TRBV29-1 to TRBJ2-3; D ambiguous. The ends were cut back, 3 bases at V and 2 bases at J, with 6 bases in the middle. CDR3 length equals 12 residues. Germline V gene sequence: CDR1 SQVTM, CDR2 ANQGSEA. The CDR3 nucleotides are TGCAGCGTTGACACTCACACAGATACGCAGTATTTT. It translates to CSVDTHTDTQYF.

V gene TRBV7-9 combines with J gene TRBJ1-6; the match to TRBD1 covers 7 bases. Germline CDR1 SEHNR, CDR2 FQNEAQ (reference sequence). The CDR3 runs to 17 residues. V was clipped by 8 bases and J by 0 bases; unmatched bases: 10. CDR3 nucleotide sequence: TGTGCCAGCCAACTGGACAGGTCGAGCTCCTATAATTCACCCCTCCACTTT. Its translation is CASQLDRSSSYNSPLHF.

The V call is TRBV5-8, the J call TRBJ2-5, with TRBD1 as a possible D gene (5 bases). The CDR3 totals 14 residues. Germline V gives CDR1 SGHTS, CDR2 YDEGEE. The germline V and J ends were trimmed by 2 bases and 2 bases, with 10 bases remaining between them. In DNA, the CDR3 is TGTGCCAGCAGCTTTGGGGCGAAACAAGAGACCCAGTACTTC. Amino acids: CASSFGAKQETQYF.

This clone was picked up one time. This rearrangement joins TRBV30 to TRBJ2-2; a weak D match, TRBD1 (5 bases). The CDR3 covers 13 residues. V lost 1 base and J lost 5, with 8 bases in between. Germline V gene data show CDR1 as GTSNPN and CDR2 as SVGIG (reference sequence). This chain's CDR3 is CAWSGRGTGELFF. The CDR3, as DNA: TGTGCCTGGAGTGGTAGGGGAACCGGGGAGCTGTTTTTT. The full variable domain, its missing parts supplied by reference TRBV30 and TRBJ2-2, is SQTIHQWPATLVQPVGSPLSLECTVEGTSNPNLYWYRQAAGRGLQLLFYSVGIGQISSEVPQNLSASRPQDRQFILSSKKLLLSDSGFYLCAWSGRGTGELFFGEGSRLTVL.

The rearrangement links TRBV7-6 to TRBJ1-3; D is uncertain. CDR1 is SGHVS, CDR2 FNYEAQ, per germline. The CDR3 is made up of 14 amino acids. Trimming took off 5 bases at V and 0 bases at J, with 8 bases between the two ends. For the CDR3, the DNA is TGTGCCAGCAGCCCAGCAGCCTCTGGAAACACCATATATTTT. This gives the protein CASSPAASGNTIYF.

This clone was observed once. At one end the junction does not follow the germline gene, possibly because of a read error. V and J are TRBV7-8 and TRBJ1-5; D unresolved. The CDR3 spans 15 residues. Germline values: CDR1 SGHVS, CDR2 FQNEAQ. The CDR3 loop is CASSLDTYSNQPQHF. The CDR3 nucleotides are TGTGCCAGCAGTTTAGACACCTATAGCAATCAGCCCCAGCATTTT.

V and J are TRBV6-5 and TRBJ2-7, with D possibly being TRBD2 (6 bases). Trimming removed 0 bases at V and 6 bases at J, with 12 bases between. The length of the CDR3 is 14 residues. Per the germline V gene, CDR1 is MNHEY and CDR2 is SVGAGI. CDR3 nucleotides: TGTGCCAGCAGTTACTCCGGGGCGGGGTTCGAGCAGTACTTC. Its protein product is CASSYSGAGFEQYF.

V is TRBV15 and J is TRBJ2-1; D remains ambiguous. This CDR3 has 13 amino acids. Germline assignment: CDR1 LNHNV and CDR2 YYDKDF (reference sequence). V was cut by 6 bases and J by 1 base, with 7 bases left in between. The CDR3 protein is CATSWQSYNEQFF. The CDR3 nucleotides are TGTGCCACCAGTTGGCAGTCCTACAATGAGCAGTTCTTC.

The chain has TRBV20-1 and TRBJ2-1; D ambiguous. Germline V gene lookup returns CDR1 DFQATT and CDR2 SNEGSKA (reference sequence). The CDR3 totals 11 residues. With 7 bases removed from V and 7 bases from J, the gap between germline ends came to 11 bases. This CDR3 is CSVEDGNEQFF. The CDR3 DNA reads TGCAGTGTCGAGGACGGGAATGAGCAGTTCTTC.

This CDR3 is CAWRLAGVQEQYF. The CDR3 bases are TGTGCCTGGAGACTAGCGGGAGTTCAAGAGCAGTACTTC. This chain joins TRBV30 and TRBJ2-7; 11 bases are shared with TRBD2. The CDR3 length is 13 residues. Trimming cost V 3 bases and J 7 bases; bases outside gene matches: 5. Germline CDR1 reads GTSNPN; CDR2 reads SVGIG (reference sequence).

This chain connects TRBV19 to TRBJ1-5; no clear D. CDR3 length equals 19 residues. V lost 0 bases, J lost 0 bases, and 18 bases lay in between. The germline gives CDR1 LNHDA, CDR2 SQIVND (reference sequence). CDR3 amino acids: CASSIDSTRATYSNQPQHF. CDR3 in DNA: TGTGCCAGTAGTATAGATAGCACCCGGGCCACTTATAGCAATCAGCCCCAGCATTTT.

The chain recombines TRBV7-2 with TRBJ2-5; 12 positions agree with TRBD2. Per germline, CDR1 SGHTA and CDR2 FQGNSA. Trimming took 3 bases from V and 0 from J; bases not matched to a gene: 2. This CDR3 is built from 16 residues. The DNA of the CDR3 is TGTGCCAGCAGCTTTACTAGCGGGGGGTACCAAGAGACCCAGTACTTC. This sequence encodes CASSFTSGGYQETQYF.

The chain has TRBV6-6 and TRBJ1-1; 7 bases map to TRBD1. Per germline, CDR1 MNHNY and CDR2 SVGAGI (reference sequence). J lost 4 bases, V lost 7 bases, and 9 bases had no gene match. The CDR3 runs 14 residues. The DNA for the CDR3 is TGTGCCAGCACCCGACAGGGTGATAGCACTGAAGCTTTCTTT. Protein product: CASTRQGDSTEAFF.

The chain carries TRBV6-1 and TRBJ2-7; maybe TRBD2 (5 bases). Germline values: CDR1 MNHNS, CDR2 SASEGT. The CDR3 extends over 17 amino acids. V was shortened by 1 base and J by 2 bases, with 18 bases between the two germline ends. The CDR3 region is CASSEEDLGSWPYEQYF. The CDR3 DNA follows: TGTGCCAGCAGTGAAGAGGATTTAGGGAGCTGGCCCTACGAGCAGTACTTC.

This chain uses TRBV6-1 with TRBJ1-1; the match to TRBD1 covers 9 bases. Germline V gives CDR1 MNHNS, CDR2 SASEGT. The CDR3 totals 14 residues. V trimming: 4 bases; J trimming: 5 bases; junction bases outside the gene matches: 5. The CDR3 protein is CASSVRTGDTEAFF. The CDR3 DNA is TGTGCCAGCAGTGTCCGGACAGGGGATACTGAAGCTTTCTTT.

DNA for the CDR3: TGTGCCAGCAGCTTGGGTCCCGGACAGGGGAATTCACCCCTCCACTTT. The encoded protein is CASSLGPGQGNSPLHF. This chain uses TRBV5-6 with TRBJ1-6; 9 bases line up with TRBD1. There are 16 residues in the CDR3. Germline lookup yields CDR1 SGHDT and CDR2 YYEEEE. Trimming took 0 bases from V and 7 from J; bases not matched to a gene: 5.

The chain joins TRBV18 to TRBJ2-3, with a tentative D call TRBD2 (6 bases). Trimming shortened V by 4 bases and J by 1 base, and 6 bases separated the two germline ends. The CDR3 totals 13 residues. The V gene's germline CDR1 is KGHSH and CDR2 LQKENI. CDR3 in DNA: TGTGCCAGCTCACGGGGGGGCACAGATACGCAGTATTTT. Its protein product is CASSRGGTDTQYF.

The chain recombines TRBV4-1 with TRBJ1-5; no reliable D call. The V gene's germline CDR1 is MGHRA and CDR2 YSYEKL. The germline V and J ends were trimmed by 1 base and 6 bases, with 13 bases remaining between them. This CDR3 has 15 amino acids. In DNA, the CDR3 is TGCGCCAGCAGCCAAGGGGCGGCAGTGGTTCAGCCCCAGCATTTT. Amino acids: CASSQGAAVVQPQHF.

This clone was observed a few times. CDR3 region: CASSFTGRPNTGELFF. In DNA, the CDR3 is TGTGCCAGCAGTTTTACCGGGAGGCCGAACACCGGGGAGCTGTTTTTT. V and J are TRBV2 and TRBJ2-2; 7 bases agree with TRBD2. Germline lookup yields CDR1 SNHLY and CDR2 FYNNEI. The CDR3 is 16 amino acids. The trim removed 5 bases at V and 0 bases at J, leaving 6 bases unmatched.

The count of this clone is one. J is TRBJ1-3 and V is TRBV15; maybe TRBD1 (5 bases). CDR3 length: 15 residues. From germline, CDR1 is LNHNV and CDR2 YYDKDF (reference sequence). The V and J ends lost 6 bases and 0 bases respectively, with 12 bases between them. CDR3 bases: TGTGCCACCAGGACCGACAGAAACTCTGGAAACACCATATATTTT. Translation gives CATRTDRNSGNTIYF.

This clone was observed a single time. The gene calls are TRBV6-1 and TRBJ2-2; tentative D call: TRBD1 (6 bases). With 1 base removed from V and 7 bases from J, the gap between germline ends came to 16 bases. This CDR3 comprises 16 residues. Germline CDR1 MNHNS, CDR2 SASEGT. This CDR3 reads CASSEGGRGYFGELFF. The CDR3 DNA reads TGTGCCAGCAGTGAAGGCGGCAGGGGTTACTTCGGGGAGCTGTTTTTT.